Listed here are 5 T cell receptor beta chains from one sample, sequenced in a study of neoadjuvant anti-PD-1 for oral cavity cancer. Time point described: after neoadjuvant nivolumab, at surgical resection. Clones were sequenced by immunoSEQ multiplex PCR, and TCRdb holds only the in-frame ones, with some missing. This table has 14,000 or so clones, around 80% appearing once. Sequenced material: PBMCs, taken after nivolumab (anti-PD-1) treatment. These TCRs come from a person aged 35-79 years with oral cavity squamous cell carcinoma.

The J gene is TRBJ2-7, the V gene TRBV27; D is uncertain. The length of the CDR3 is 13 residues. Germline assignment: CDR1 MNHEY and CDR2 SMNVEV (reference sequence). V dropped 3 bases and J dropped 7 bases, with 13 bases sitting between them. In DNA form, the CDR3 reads TGTGCCAGCAGTTTGGCCCCTAGATGGGAGCAGTACTTC. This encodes CASSLAPRWEQYF.

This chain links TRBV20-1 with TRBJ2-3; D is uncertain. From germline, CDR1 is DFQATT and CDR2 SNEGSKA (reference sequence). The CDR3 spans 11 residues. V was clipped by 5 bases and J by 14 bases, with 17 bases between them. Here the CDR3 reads CSAGGRASGYF. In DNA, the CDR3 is TGCAGTGCTGGCGGTAGGGCATCCGGGTATTTT.

The DNA for the CDR3 is TGTGCCAGCAGCCAGACAGGGATCGAGCAGTACTTC. Protein product: CASSQTGIEQYF. The rearrangement uses TRBV2 and TRBJ2-7, with 7 nucleotides matching TRBD1. The V gene's germline CDR1 is SNHLY and CDR2 FYNNEI. Trimming removed 6 bases from V and 6 bases from J; junction bases left unmatched: 5. The CDR3 sequence is 12 residues long.

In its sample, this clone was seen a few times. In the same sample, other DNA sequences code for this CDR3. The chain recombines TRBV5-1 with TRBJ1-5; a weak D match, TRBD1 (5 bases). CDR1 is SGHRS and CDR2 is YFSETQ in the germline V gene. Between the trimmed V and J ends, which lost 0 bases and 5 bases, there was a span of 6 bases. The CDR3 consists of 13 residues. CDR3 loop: CASSLAGDQPQHF. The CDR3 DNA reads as TGCGCCAGCAGCTTGGCGGGGGATCAGCCCCAGCATTTT.

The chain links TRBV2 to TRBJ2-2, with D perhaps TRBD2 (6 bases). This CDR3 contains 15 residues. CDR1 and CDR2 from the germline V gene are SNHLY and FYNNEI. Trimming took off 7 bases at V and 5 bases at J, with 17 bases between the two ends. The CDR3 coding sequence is TGTGCCAGCACCTCCACGTGGGCGGGGACCGGGGAGCTGTTTTTT. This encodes CASTSTWAGTGELFF.